These 8 T cell receptor beta chains originate from one sample sequenced in a study of blood T cell repertoires in COVID-19. Repertoires were generated with immunoSEQ multiplex PCR, while TCRdb's copy carries only in-frame clones and drops some. This table holds some 240,000 clones, around nine tenths found once. Source material: peripheral blood. The source is a man in his fifties or sixties with COVID-19, enrolled during active disease.

The rearrangement links TRBV30 to TRBJ2-1; weak D call: TRBD2 (6 bases). V lost 5 bases to trimming and J lost 6 bases, with 11 bases between them. CDR3 size: 12 residues. Per germline, CDR1 GTSNPN and CDR2 SVGIG (reference sequence). CDR3 protein: CAWGPGVNEQFF. The CDR3 region has the DNA TGTGCCTGGGGGCCGGGAGTCAATGAGCAGTTCTTC.

The chain is built from TRBV2 and TRBJ2-1; D is perhaps TRBD2 (6 bases). The germline CDR1 and CDR2 sequences are SNHLY and FYNNEI. This CDR3 has 13 residues. The V and J ends lost 5 bases and 10 bases respectively, with 15 bases between them. The CDR3 region has the DNA TGTGCCAGCAGTCTGAATGGTGCGGGGGAGCAGTTCTTC. Encoded protein: CASSLNGAGEQFF.

Here the CDR3 DNA reads TGTGCCAGCAGTTCCCCGGACAGGAGCTCTGGAAACACCATATATTTT. As protein: CASSSPDRSSGNTIYF. The rearrangement joins TRBV28 to TRBJ1-3; 7 positions match TRBD1. CDR1 MDHEN and CDR2 SYDVKM come from the germline V gene. With 4 bases clipped from V and 0 bases from J, the junction kept 6 bases outside the gene matches. The CDR3 contains 16 residues.

The chain recombines TRBV28 with TRBJ2-1; 8 positions match TRBD2. The CDR3 is 15 amino acids. J was trimmed by 1 base and V by 5 bases; bases with no gene match: 4. Germline V gives CDR1 MDHEN, CDR2 SYDVKM. The CDR3 DNA reads as TGTGCCAGCAGTAAACTAGCGGTATCCTACAATGAGCAGTTCTTC. Residues: CASSKLAVSYNEQFF.

The V gene is TRBV18, the J gene TRBJ2-3; D unresolved. The germline V gene encodes CDR1 KGHSH and CDR2 LQKENI. The ends were cut back, 2 bases at V and 3 bases at J, with 6 bases in the middle. The CDR3 is 13 amino acids. In DNA, the CDR3 is TGTGCCAGCTCACCAGCTAGGACAGATACGCAGTATTTT. It yields the protein CASSPARTDTQYF.

J is TRBJ2-3 and V is TRBV9, with TRBD2 matching over 12 bases. The CDR3 extends over 16 amino acids. J was trimmed by 1 base and V by 4 bases; bases with no gene match: 4. The germline gives CDR1 SGDLS, CDR2 YYNGEE. The CDR3 DNA follows: TGTGCCAGCAGCCCTCGACTAGCGGGGGGCACAGATACGCAGTATTTT. Translation: CASSPRLAGGTDTQYF.

The V gene is TRBV19, the J gene TRBJ2-7, with D possibly matching TRBD1 (6 bases). V lost 5 bases and J lost 3, with 11 bases in between. Germline-derived CDR1 and CDR2 are LNHDA and SQIVND (reference sequence). CDR3 size: 13 residues. CDR3 amino acids: CASSPGTNYEQYF. DNA for the CDR3: TGTGCCAGTAGTCCTGGGACAAACTACGAGCAGTACTTC.

This clone has only a few counts. The rearrangement joins TRBV6-1 to TRBJ1-5; D might be TRBD1 (6 bases). Germline V gives CDR1 MNHNS, CDR2 SASEGT. The CDR3 length is 12 residues. The V gene lost 5 bases and the J gene lost 6 bases, with 8 bases spanning the gap. In nucleotides, the CDR3 is TGTGCCAGCAGTACAGGGTTTCAGCCCCAGCATTTT. This gives the protein CASSTGFQPQHF.